This is a list of T cell receptor beta chains from one sample in a study of cytotoxic CD8 clonotypes in ibrutinib-treated CLL. TCRdb keeps only in-frame clones here, not all; method: immunoSEQ multiplex PCR. This table has approximately 350,000 clones, over 55% appearing once. The source was PBMCs, collected after 36 months of ibrutinib treatment. These TCRs come from a human donor with chronic lymphocytic leukemia. Each CDR3 is given with its conserved first and last residue. Each record gives: J gene, clone size, D gene, V gene, CDR3 DNA, CDR3 protein. The D gene is left open where the match is weak. Only some rows state a clone size, as once, few, many or a class for expanded clones.

j_call: TRBJ1-3
clone_size: once
d_call: -
v_call: TRBV18
cdr3_nt: TGTGCCAGCTCGAGGGACTCTGGAAACACCATATATTTT
cdr3_aa: CASSRDSGNTIYF

j_call: TRBJ2-1
clone_size: -
d_call: -
v_call: TRBV27
cdr3_nt: TGTGCCAGCAGACATATAGGACAGCACAATGAGCAGTTCTTC
cdr3_aa: CASRHIGQHNEQFF

j_call: TRBJ2-3
clone_size: -
d_call: -
v_call: TRBV7-3
cdr3_nt: TGTGCCAGCAGCGGGGCCAGAAGCACAGATACGCAGTATTTT
cdr3_aa: CASSGARSTDTQYF

j_call: TRBJ1-2
clone_size: -
d_call: TRBD1
v_call: TRBV4-1
cdr3_nt: TGCGCCAGCAGCCTATACGGGACAGGGCTTTCCTATGGCTACACCTTC
cdr3_aa: CASSLYGTGLSYGYTF

j_call: TRBJ2-1
clone_size: -
d_call: -
v_call: TRBV2
cdr3_nt: TGTGCCAGTTACAGGAGGATCTCCTACAATGAGCAGTTCTTC
cdr3_aa: CASYRRISYNEQFF

j_call: TRBJ2-3
clone_size: once
d_call: TRBD1
v_call: TRBV7-8
cdr3_nt: TGTGCCAGCAGCCCCAGGACAGGACCTTTCGATACGCAGTATTTT
cdr3_aa: CASSPRTGPFDTQYF

j_call: TRBJ2-3
clone_size: -
d_call: -
v_call: TRBV11-2
cdr3_nt: TGTGCCAGCAGCCTTCTGGAGGGGGACACTAGCACAGATACGCAGTATTTT
cdr3_aa: CASSLLEGDTSTDTQYF

j_call: TRBJ2-3
clone_size: -
d_call: TRBD1
v_call: TRBV5-4
cdr3_nt: TGTGCCAGCAGCCGGGACAGTAGCACAGATACGCAGTATTTT
cdr3_aa: CASSRDSSTDTQYF

j_call: TRBJ2-1
clone_size: -
d_call: -
v_call: TRBV4-1
cdr3_nt: TGCGCCAGCAGCCAATCCCTACAGGGATTCTACAATGAGCAGTTCTTC
cdr3_aa: CASSQSLQGFYNEQFF

j_call: TRBJ2-2
clone_size: -
d_call: TRBD1
v_call: TRBV2
cdr3_nt: TGTGCCAGCCAAAGGGGGCGGCAGTCCACCGGGGAGCTGTTTTTT
cdr3_aa: CASQRGRQSTGELFF

j_call: TRBJ1-3
clone_size: -
d_call: -
v_call: TRBV2
cdr3_nt: TGTGCCAGCAGGAAGGGGGGTGGAAACACCATATATTTT
cdr3_aa: CASRKGGGNTIYF

j_call: TRBJ2-5
clone_size: -
d_call: -
v_call: TRBV11-2
cdr3_nt: TGTGCCAGCAGCTTAGTATTGAGCGGACAAGAGACCCAGTACTTC
cdr3_aa: CASSLVLSGQETQYF

j_call: TRBJ2-3
clone_size: -
d_call: TRBD2
v_call: TRBV7-9
cdr3_nt: TGTGCCAGCAGCTCTAGCGGGGGGGTCGAAGATACGCAGTATTTT
cdr3_aa: CASSSSGGVEDTQYF

j_call: TRBJ2-7
clone_size: -
d_call: TRBD1
v_call: TRBV4-3
cdr3_nt: TGCGCCAGCAGCCATGAGACAGGGCTCGAGCAGTACTTC
cdr3_aa: CASSHETGLEQYF

j_call: TRBJ1-4
clone_size: -
d_call: -
v_call: TRBV15
cdr3_nt: TGTGCCACAACCCGACGGTCAACTAATGAAAAACTGTTTTTT
cdr3_aa: CATTRRSTNEKLFF

j_call: TRBJ2-6
clone_size: -
d_call: TRBD2
v_call: TRBV27
cdr3_nt: TGTGCCAGCAGTCAGCCCGGGGGGGCTGGGGCCAACGTCCTGACTTTC
cdr3_aa: CASSQPGGAGANVLTF

j_call: TRBJ2-7
clone_size: -
d_call: -
v_call: TRBV20-1
cdr3_nt: TGCAGTGCTAACTCAGGGGAATTC
cdr3_aa: CSANSGEF

j_call: TRBJ2-1
clone_size: -
d_call: TRBD2
v_call: TRBV19
cdr3_nt: TGTGCCAGTAGTATTGGACTAGCGGGGGGGAGCTCCTACAATGAGCAGTTCTTC
cdr3_aa: CASSIGLAGGSSYNEQFF

j_call: TRBJ2-5
clone_size: few
d_call: TRBD2
v_call: TRBV28
cdr3_nt: TGTGCCAGCAGTGCCTTAGGACTAGCGGGAGGGCAAGAGACCCAGTACTTC
cdr3_aa: CASSALGLAGGQETQYF

j_call: TRBJ1-1
clone_size: -
d_call: TRBD1
v_call: TRBV27
cdr3_nt: TGTGCCAGCAGTTCCCCCAGGGGGGCGAGAGCTTTCTTT
cdr3_aa: CASSSPRGARAFF

j_call: TRBJ2-7
clone_size: -
d_call: -
v_call: TRBV2
cdr3_nt: TGTGCCAGCAGGTTTACAGGGGAGGCTTACGAGCAGTACTTC
cdr3_aa: CASRFTGEAYEQYF

j_call: TRBJ2-5
clone_size: once
d_call: -
v_call: TRBV29-1
cdr3_nt: TGCAGCGTTGTAGGGGCTGAGGGAGAGACCCAGTACTTC
cdr3_aa: CSVVGAEGETQYF

j_call: TRBJ2-1
clone_size: -
d_call: TRBD2
v_call: TRBV7-9
cdr3_nt: TGTGCCAGCAGCTCCCCTAGCGGGAGAGTGCATGAGCAGTTCTTC
cdr3_aa: CASSSPSGRVHEQFF

j_call: TRBJ1-5
clone_size: -
d_call: -
v_call: TRBV18
cdr3_nt: TGTGCCAGCTCACCAACTACGGCCGCTTCTGACCAGCATTTT
cdr3_aa: CASSPTTAASDQHF

j_call: TRBJ1-2
clone_size: few
d_call: -
v_call: TRBV19
cdr3_nt: TGTGCCAGTAGTATGAGCATAGCTAACTATGGCTACACCTTC
cdr3_aa: CASSMSIANYGYTF

j_call: TRBJ1-1
clone_size: -
d_call: -
v_call: TRBV4-1
cdr3_nt: TGCGCCAGCAGCCTCCCGAGTGGGGGCCTCGCCTGGAACACTGAAGCTTTCTTT
cdr3_aa: CASSLPSGGLAWNTEAFF

j_call: TRBJ1-4
clone_size: -
d_call: -
v_call: TRBV7-9
cdr3_nt: TGTGCCAGCAGCTTAGGAATGGGAATGGGAGAAAAACTGTTTTTT
cdr3_aa: CASSLGMGMGEKLFF

j_call: TRBJ1-2
clone_size: -
d_call: TRBD1
v_call: TRBV2
cdr3_nt: TGTGCCAGCAGGTCGATTAGGGACAGGGCCTTCTATGGCTACACCTTC
cdr3_aa: CASRSIRDRAFYGYTF

j_call: TRBJ1-4
clone_size: -
d_call: -
v_call: TRBV4-1
cdr3_nt: TGCGCCAGCAGCCGAGCAGGGTTTGAGGAAAAACTGTTTTTT
cdr3_aa: CASSRAGFEEKLFF

j_call: TRBJ2-7
clone_size: -
d_call: -
v_call: TRBV27
cdr3_nt: TGTGCCAGCAGGACAGGCTACGAGCAGTACTTC
cdr3_aa: CASRTGYEQYF

j_call: TRBJ2-1
clone_size: -
d_call: TRBD2
v_call: TRBV6-5
cdr3_nt: TGTGCCAGCAGTTCTCGGGGGACTACGCAGTTCTTC
cdr3_aa: CASSSRGTTQFF

j_call: TRBJ2-2
clone_size: -
d_call: TRBD1
v_call: TRBV7-6
cdr3_nt: TGTGCCAGCAGCCCGGGACAGACGAACACCGGGGAGCTGTTTTTT
cdr3_aa: CASSPGQTNTGELFF

j_call: TRBJ1-4
clone_size: -
d_call: TRBD1
v_call: TRBV2
cdr3_nt: TGTGCCAGCAGTACCTCGGGACAGGGGAATGAAAAACTGTTTTTT
cdr3_aa: CASSTSGQGNEKLFF

j_call: TRBJ2-2
clone_size: -
d_call: TRBD1
v_call: TRBV6-1
cdr3_nt: TGTGCCAGCAGTGAAGGTCCGGGACAGGGAGTTCCCGGGGAGCTGTTTTTT
cdr3_aa: CASSEGPGQGVPGELFF

j_call: TRBJ1-3
clone_size: -
d_call: -
v_call: TRBV25-1
cdr3_nt: TGTGCCAGCAGCCCCCCCACGGTGATCTCTGGAAACACCATATATTTT
cdr3_aa: CASSPPTVISGNTIYF

j_call: TRBJ2-7
clone_size: few
d_call: TRBD1
v_call: TRBV5-1
cdr3_nt: TGCGCCAGCAGCTTGACCAGGGACAGGGGATGGGACGAGCAGTACTTC
cdr3_aa: CASSLTRDRGWDEQYF

j_call: TRBJ2-6
clone_size: -
d_call: TRBD1
v_call: TRBV7-2
cdr3_nt: TGTGCCAGCAGCGTATCTAGGGGGCGCGGCTCTGGGGCCAACGTCCTGACTTTC
cdr3_aa: CASSVSRGRGSGANVLTF

j_call: TRBJ2-1
clone_size: few
d_call: -
v_call: TRBV7-6
cdr3_nt: TGTGCCAGCAGCTTAACTTCCTACAATGAGCAGTTCTTC
cdr3_aa: CASSLTSYNEQFF

j_call: TRBJ1-2
clone_size: -
d_call: -
v_call: TRBV5-8
cdr3_nt: TGTGCCAGCAGCTCATGGGGGTATACGCATGGCTACACCTTC
cdr3_aa: CASSSWGYTHGYTF

j_call: TRBJ2-7
clone_size: -
d_call: -
v_call: TRBV4-1
cdr3_nt: TGCGCCAGCAGCCAAGATGATTCAAGCGGCTCCTCCTACGAGCAGTACTTC
cdr3_aa: CASSQDDSSGSSYEQYF

j_call: TRBJ2-2
clone_size: -
d_call: -
v_call: TRBV30
cdr3_nt: TGTGCCTGGAGGGTAGACACCGACCCGAACACCGGGGAGCTGTTTTTT
cdr3_aa: CAWRVDTDPNTGELFF

j_call: TRBJ1-2
clone_size: -
d_call: -
v_call: TRBV19
cdr3_nt: TGTGCCAGTTCCCGGGCCTGGTCGTCGACTGTGGGCTACACCTTC
cdr3_aa: CASSRAWSSTVGYTF

j_call: TRBJ2-5
clone_size: -
d_call: -
v_call: TRBV10-3
cdr3_nt: TGTGCCATCAGTGAGTCCCGGGCCCGGGAGTTCCAAGAGACCCAGTACTTC
cdr3_aa: CAISESRAREFQETQYF

j_call: TRBJ2-5
clone_size: once
d_call: -
v_call: TRBV18
cdr3_nt: TGTGCCAGCTCACCCCTCGGGGGACGGAAGTACTTC
cdr3_aa: CASSPLGGRKYF

j_call: TRBJ2-5
clone_size: -
d_call: -
v_call: TRBV20-1
cdr3_nt: TGCAGTGCTAGCGGTCAAGAGACCCAGTACTTC
cdr3_aa: CSASGQETQYF

j_call: TRBJ1-3
clone_size: -
d_call: -
v_call: TRBV5-8
cdr3_nt: TGTGCCAGCAGCTTGGGTGCCAGGGGCCCCGGACGTTCTGGAAACACCATATATTTT
cdr3_aa: CASSLGARGPGRSGNTIYF

j_call: TRBJ1-2
clone_size: few
d_call: TRBD1
v_call: TRBV10-3
cdr3_nt: TGTGCCATCAGTGACCCGGGACAGGGGGCTGGCTACACCTTC
cdr3_aa: CAISDPGQGAGYTF

j_call: TRBJ2-3
clone_size: -
d_call: -
v_call: TRBV6-6
cdr3_nt: TGTGCCACTACGACTTGGCCCACAGATACGCAGTATTTT
cdr3_aa: CATTTWPTDTQYF

j_call: TRBJ1-2
clone_size: -
d_call: -
v_call: TRBV5-1
cdr3_nt: TGCGCCAGCAGCCCCGGCCTCTATGGCTACACCTTC
cdr3_aa: CASSPGLYGYTF

j_call: TRBJ2-7
clone_size: -
d_call: TRBD2
v_call: TRBV27
cdr3_nt: TGTGCCAGCAGTGCCCGGGACTACCCCTACGAGCAGTACTTC
cdr3_aa: CASSARDYPYEQYF

j_call: TRBJ2-3
clone_size: few
d_call: -
v_call: TRBV5-1
cdr3_nt: TGCGCCAGCAGCCACACAGATACGCAGTATTTT
cdr3_aa: CASSHTDTQYF

j_call: TRBJ1-5
clone_size: -
d_call: -
v_call: TRBV2
cdr3_nt: TGTGCCAGCAGTGATCAGGGGAGGAGGCATCAGCCCCAGCATTTT
cdr3_aa: CASSDQGRRHQPQHF

j_call: TRBJ2-7
clone_size: -
d_call: TRBD1
v_call: TRBV5-4
cdr3_nt: TGTGCCAGCAGCTTCACCGGGACAGGCCATTTAGCCTACGAGCAGTACTTC
cdr3_aa: CASSFTGTGHLAYEQYF

j_call: TRBJ1-1
clone_size: -
d_call: TRBD1
v_call: TRBV4-2
cdr3_nt: TGTGCCAGCAGCCAAAACGCGGACAGGGCCTTTGAAGCTTTCTTT
cdr3_aa: CASSQNADRAFEAFF

j_call: TRBJ2-5
clone_size: -
d_call: -
v_call: TRBV7-2
cdr3_nt: TGTGCCAGCACCCCGTCGTGGGTCCAAGAGACCCAGTACTTC
cdr3_aa: CASTPSWVQETQYF

j_call: TRBJ2-5
clone_size: -
d_call: TRBD2
v_call: TRBV18
cdr3_nt: TGTGCCAGCTCACCAAGAGCGGGAGGGCCCGAGACCCAGTACTTC
cdr3_aa: CASSPRAGGPETQYF

j_call: TRBJ2-7
clone_size: -
d_call: -
v_call: TRBV14
cdr3_nt: TGTGCCAGCAGCCCGGGACTCGACAAAACCTACGAGCAGTACTTC
cdr3_aa: CASSPGLDKTYEQYF